The 10 T cell receptor beta chains below all came from one sample that was sequenced in a study of T cell responses to AZD1222 COVID-19 vaccine. This table comes from immunoSEQ multiplex PCR, and its TCRdb copy is limited to in-frame clones, with some not included. The table records about 100,000 clones, about 86% of them present only once. The sample in question was peripheral blood, obtained on day 0 of AZD1222 vaccination. The receptor set was obtained from an adult in good health.

The chain carries TRBV12-3 or TRBV12-4 and TRBJ2-1, with D maybe TRBD1 (5 bases). Trimming cost V 8 bases and J 3 bases, with 11 bases left between them. The CDR3 loop spans 13 amino acids. The CDR3 protein is CASAGADYNEQFF. CDR3 DNA: TGTGCCAGCGCTGGGGCGGACTACAATGAGCAGTTCTTC.

This chain links TRBV5-1 with TRBJ2-5; the D gene is possibly TRBD1 (5 bases). With 1 base removed from V and 5 bases from J, the gap between germline ends came to 18 bases. This CDR3 region has 16 residues. The germline V gene encodes CDR1 SGHRS and CDR2 YFSETQ. CDR3 nucleotides: TGCGCCAGCAGCTTGTTAACAGGCGTCGGTGGGGAGACCCAGTACTTC. Residues: CASSLLTGVGGETQYF.

The chain employs TRBV28 and TRBJ2-7; the D call may be TRBD1 or TRBD2 (5 bases each). The length of the CDR3 is 13 residues. Germline V lookup: CDR1 MDHEN, CDR2 SYDVKM. V lost 11 bases and J 5 bases, leaving 19 bases between the germline ends. CDR3 bases: TGTGCCGCCGCGAGGGGTTCAGAAAACGAGCAGTACTTC. This codes for CAAARGSENEQYF.

The chain joins TRBV9 to TRBJ1-1; D unclear. This CDR3 has 13 residues. Germline V gives CDR1 SGDLS, CDR2 YYNGEE. Trimming shortened V by 4 bases and J by 4 bases, and 11 bases separated the two germline ends. The CDR3 sequence is CASSPPEGTEAFF. The CDR3 coding sequence is TGTGCCAGCAGCCCTCCGGAGGGCACTGAAGCTTTCTTT.

The chain uses TRBV29-1 and TRBJ2-1; the D gene is possibly TRBD2 (5 bases). CDR3 length: 13 amino acids. V dropped 7 bases and J dropped 7 bases, with 17 bases sitting between them. CDR1 is SQVTM, CDR2 ANQGSEA, per germline. The CDR3 bases are TGCAGCGCCGTCGGCGTTACTAGGAATGAGCAGTTCTTC. It yields the protein CSAVGVTRNEQFF.

The chain couples TRBV4-3 to TRBJ1-6, with D possibly matching TRBD1 (6 bases). This CDR3 contains 15 residues. The ends were cut back, 3 bases at V and 4 bases at J, with 10 bases in the middle. CDR1 and CDR2 (germline): LGHNA, YSLEER. The CDR3 bases are TGCGCCAGCAGCCAGGAAACAGGGTATAATTCACCCCTCCACTTT. Its protein product is CASSQETGYNSPLHF.

The genes are TRBV7-8 and TRBJ1-3; unclear D gene. The CDR3 is 12 residues long. Per the germline V gene, CDR1 is SGHVS and CDR2 is FQNEAQ. Trimming shortened V by 5 bases and J by 4 bases, and 6 bases separated the two germline ends. CDR3 sequence (DNA): TGTGCCAGCAGCAGACGGGGAAACACCATATATTTT. It codes for CASSRRGNTIYF.

This chain joins TRBV18 and TRBJ2-7, with 9 nucleotides matching TRBD1. With 3 bases clipped from V and 2 bases from J, the junction kept 5 bases outside the gene matches. CDR3 length: 15 amino acids. Per the germline V gene, CDR1 is KGHSH and CDR2 is LQKENI. The chain's CDR3 is CASSPGTGLAYEQYF. In DNA, the CDR3 is TGTGCCAGCTCACCCGGGACAGGGCTCGCCTACGAGCAGTACTTC.

The chain uses TRBV2 and TRBJ1-4; D gene uncertain. Trimming stripped 6 bases from V and 0 bases from J, with 11 bases between. Germline V gives CDR1 SNHLY, CDR2 FYNNEI. This CDR3 has 15 amino acids. Written as DNA, the CDR3 is TGTGCCAGCAGAGCCTTCACAGCAACTAATGAAAAACTGTTTTTT. This sequence encodes CASRAFTATNEKLFF.

The chain couples TRBV27 to TRBJ2-5; D unclear. The germline V and J ends were trimmed by 5 bases and 5 bases, with 12 bases remaining between them. Germline V CDR1 and CDR2: MNHEY, SMNVEV (reference sequence). The CDR3 is 13 residues long. The DNA of the CDR3 is TGTGCCAGCAGTCGGACGGGTGGGGAGACCCAGTACTTC. It is translated as CASSRTGGETQYF.